The TCR beta chain described here comes from a study of blood T cell repertoires in COVID-19 (TCRdb year 2020). Describing the broader study: Collaborator samples came from the United States, Italy and Spain and covered acute and convalescent phases of COVID-19. Nearly every sample came with metadata listing a de-identified subject ID, COVID-19 status, age in years and sex. The dataset comprised deeply sampled blood TCRbeta repertoires from subjects exposed to, actively infected with, or recovered from COVID-19. The prospective study material was composed of cDNA or gDNA derived from T cells, B-cell-depleted T cells, or PBMCs. Where available, HLA class I and class II types were obtained from metadata supplied by the sample provider rather than from assay-based typing. The repertoires were made available in a free public database intended to serve as a resource for research on the immune response to SARS-CoV-2. The samples were drawn from two sources: the first 160 participants of the ongoing ImmuneRACE study, and over 950 subjects contributed by 6 global collaborators. Points the paper makes about the study in general: Clinical and demographic metadata were provided uncurated, with the amount varying by source and participant.

Counted from cysteine to phenylalanine, this CDR3 has 16 amino acids. Of all the DNA, just the CDR3 is kept, 48 bases in frame from base 1. Sequences LGHDT (CDR1) and YNNKEL (CDR2) are obtained from the germline V gene (reference sequence). Trimming takes 2 bases off V and 6 bases off J; junction bases not matched to a gene: 12. A remark on this clone: Its recognized antigen is unknown. No base quality information exists; no much larger clone differs at one position.

A second Seattle source provided samples from volunteer blood donors who had recovered from COVID-19. The collaborating institutions used their own protocols to collect whole blood in K2EDTA tubes. For TCRbeta analysis, collaborator samples were shipped as frozen whole blood, as isolated PBMCs, or as DNA extracted from either sample type. TCRbeta CDR3 regions were amplified from genomic DNA using the immunoSEQ Assay, a bias-controlled multiplex PCR. The paper's processing steps were these. Nucleated cell counts per sample were estimated from amplification of reference gene primers within the assay. To quantify the absolute abundance of each unique TCRbeta CDR3 rearrangement, sequence reads were collapsed and filtered. Productive Simpson clonality was computed per sample as the square root of Simpson's diversity index over productive rearrangements. In TCRdb, the immuneACCESS table is reduced to in-frame sequences with V and J assigned. These tables do not hold every clone; where another copy was compared, an unresolved V gene accounts for under half, and the others remain unexplained. V and J calls plus clone size are reproduced from that table; the DNA served to infer D and trimming. The sample has 200,000 or so clones on record, roughly 89% of them singletons. About 6.3% of the sample belongs to the ten largest clones.

The chain couples TRBV3-1 (or the pseudogene TRBV3-2) to TRBJ2-7; TRBD1 matches 8 bases in the middle. This receptor was obtained from a man aged 60-69 years who had recovered from COVID-19. Sequenced input: peripheral blood. CDR3 protein: CASSQTFRTGSSEQYF. The nucleotides are TGTGCCAGCAGCCAAACATTTCGGACAGGGTCCAGCGAGCAGTACTTC.